Sequencing of this TCR beta chain was carried out in a study of patients and donors after allogeneic stem cell transplantation. The germline V gene has CDR1 SGHRS and CDR2 YFSETQ. The junction had 14 bases not matched to a gene; V was cut back by 0 bases and J by 7 bases. The CDR3 totals 17 residues. TCRdb fed the RT-PCR reads into MiXCR, producing one record per CDR3 protein. This sample has 900,000 to 1,000,000 distinct CDR3 sequences, with roughly 18% found just once. The specimen sequenced was blood, either unsorted or a sorted T cell fraction (not recorded which). The V and J genes are TRBV5-1 and TRBJ1-1, with 8 bases matching TRBD1. The sequence derives from a human donor who was either an allogeneic HSCT recipient or a stem cell or donor lymphocyte infusion donor (not recorded which). It is not recorded whose cells these are; they may come from a transplant donor. CDR3 in amino acids: CASSLGAGGQYNHEAFF. The DNA of the CDR3 is TGCGCCAGCAGCTTGGGGGCAGGGGGCCAGTATAACCATGAAGCTTTCTTT.